One and the same sample provided the 22 T cell receptor beta chains below, sequenced in a study of control samples from healthy donors and cancer patients. The assay was immunoSEQ multiplex PCR, and TCRdb's table has in-frame clones only and misses some. Among about 120,000 clones listed, about 93% were seen once. Input material: blood. These receptors were collected from a man younger than 40 in good health.

This rearrangement joins TRBV28 to TRBJ2-7; 8 bases match TRBD1. The junction had 10 bases not matched to a gene; V was cut back by 6 bases and J by 3 bases. Germline CDR1 reads MDHEN; CDR2 reads SYDVKM. The CDR3 is 15 residues long. CDR3 sequence reads: CASSRPGQVIYEQYF. The CDR3 DNA reads TGTGCCAGCAGCCGTCCGGGACAGGTGATCTACGAGCAGTACTTC.

The rearrangement links TRBV28 to TRBJ1-1; the D gene is possibly TRBD1 (5 bases). The CDR3 totals 15 residues. V gave up 5 bases and J gave up 2 bases, with 15 bases separating them. The germline CDR1 and CDR2 sequences are MDHEN and SYDVKM. CDR3 loop: CASSQPGLRNTEAFF. In DNA, the CDR3 is TGTGCCAGCAGTCAGCCGGGACTGAGAAACACTGAAGCTTTCTTT.

The chain links TRBV9 to TRBJ2-3, with 9 positions matching TRBD2. With V trimmed by 3 bases and J by 0 bases, 5 bases remained unmatched. The germline gives CDR1 SGDLS, CDR2 YYNGEE. The CDR3 spans 16 residues. The CDR3: CASSARAGGSTDTQYF. The CDR3 coding sequence is TGTGCCAGCAGCGCAAGAGCGGGGGGTAGCACAGATACGCAGTATTTT.

The V gene is TRBV29-1, the J gene TRBJ2-5; D tentatively fits TRBD1 or TRBD2 (6 bases each). Trimming left V 4 bases short and J 4 bases short, with 19 bases between. From germline, CDR1 is SQVTM and CDR2 ANQGSEA. This CDR3 is 15 amino acids long. CDR3 amino acids: CSVGPRYGGGETQYF. As DNA, the CDR3 is TGCAGCGTTGGCCCCAGGTACGGGGGCGGAGAGACCCAGTACTTC.

The chain joins TRBV30 to TRBJ1-4, with D maybe TRBD1 (6 bases). The CDR3 length is 14 residues. V lost 2 bases and J lost 8, with 15 bases in between. Germline CDR1 is GTSNPN and CDR2 is SVGIG (reference sequence). This CDR3 is CAWSYGTWDEKLFF. The CDR3 bases are TGTGCCTGGAGTTACGGGACATGGGACGAAAAACTGTTTTTT.

The chain couples TRBV11-2 to TRBJ2-5, with 13 bases matching TRBD2. Trimming removed 5 bases from V and 2 bases from J; junction bases left unmatched: 14. This CDR3 has 19 amino acids. Germline CDR1 and CDR2: SGHAT and FQNNGV. The CDR3 DNA reads TGTGCCAGCAGCCGTAACTTCCAGCAACTAGCGGGGGGGCAAGAGACCCAGTACTTC. This encodes CASSRNFQQLAGGQETQYF.

The V call is TRBV27, the J call TRBJ2-3; D possibly corresponds to TRBD2 (5 bases). This CDR3 is built from 13 residues. V dropped 3 bases and J dropped 1 base, with 5 bases sitting between them. CDR1 and CDR2 (germline): MNHEY, SMNVEV (reference sequence). The CDR3 is CASSFGGTDTQYF. In DNA, the CDR3 is TGTGCCAGCAGTTTCGGGGGCACAGATACGCAGTATTTT.

V usage is TRBV12-3 or TRBV12-4 and J usage is TRBJ1-6; a possible D gene is TRBD1 (5 bases). Between the trimmed V and J ends, which lost 3 bases and 10 bases, there was a span of 10 bases. CDR3 size: 13 residues. The CDR3 reads CASSLWGESPLHF. CDR3 nucleotide sequence: TGTGCCAGCAGTTTGTGGGGGGAATCACCCCTCCACTTT.

This clone was seen more than once but under ten times. This chain connects TRBV19 to TRBJ1-1; 9 positions match TRBD1. From germline, CDR1 is LNHDA and CDR2 SQIVND (reference sequence). The V segment lost 9 bases and the J segment 10 bases; nucleotides outside the gene matches: 15. The CDR3 covers 14 residues. CDR3 sequence: CASEYRGLYEGAFF. The DNA for the CDR3 is TGTGCCAGCGAATACAGGGGGCTTTATGAAGGAGCTTTCTTT.

The chain recombines TRBV7-9 with TRBJ1-6, with D perhaps matching TRBD1 (6 bases). Germline V lookup: CDR1 SEHNR, CDR2 FQNEAQ (reference sequence). Trimming removed 5 bases at V and 7 bases at J, with 12 bases between. The CDR3 runs 14 residues. In DNA, the CDR3 is TGTGCCAGCAGCCAAGAGGGGGTGAATTCACCCCTCCACTTT. Its protein product is CASSQEGVNSPLHF.

The J gene is TRBJ1-1, the V gene TRBV27, with 11 bases aligning to TRBD1. The ends lost 6 bases at V and 4 bases at J; junction bases unmatched: 4. Germline CDR1 reads MNHEY; CDR2 reads SMNVEV (reference sequence). The CDR3 runs to 14 residues. For the CDR3, the DNA is TGTGCCAGCAGGGACAGGGGGCAGAGCACTGAAGCTTTCTTT. As protein: CASRDRGQSTEAFF.

This chain links TRBV9 with TRBJ1-3, with 7 bases aligning to TRBD1. V lost 4 bases to trimming and J lost 0 bases; unmatched junction nucleotides: 7. The germline CDR1 and CDR2 sequences are SGDLS and YYNGEE. This CDR3 contains 16 residues. The CDR3 region is CASSFSDRSSGNTIYF. Here the CDR3 DNA reads TGTGCCAGCAGCTTTTCGGACAGGTCCTCTGGAAACACCATATATTTT.

The V and J genes are TRBV5-6 and TRBJ1-4; 8 positions match TRBD1. This CDR3 is built from 15 residues. Losses at the gene ends were 1 base for V and 7 bases for J; bases not matched to a gene: 6. Germline-derived CDR1 and CDR2 are SGHDT and YYEEEE. The chain's CDR3 is CASSLSPGGVEKLFF. CDR3 DNA sequence: TGTGCCAGCAGCTTGTCCCCAGGGGGCGTTGAAAAACTGTTTTTT.

V usage is TRBV5-1 and J usage is TRBJ2-3, with D unclear. Looked up from germline, CDR1 is SGHRS and CDR2 is YFSETQ. The CDR3 sequence is 14 residues long. V was trimmed by 4 bases and J by 0 bases, leaving 9 bases between them. CDR3 sequence reads: CASSGTTSTDTQYF. DNA for the CDR3: TGCGCCAGCAGCGGAACAACTAGCACAGATACGCAGTATTTT.

The genes are TRBV7-9 and TRBJ1-2; D possibly corresponds to TRBD1 (6 bases). CDR3 length: 14 residues. Germline CDR1 is SEHNR and CDR2 is FQNEAQ (reference sequence). The V and J ends lost 1 base and 2 bases respectively, with 8 bases between them. CDR3 DNA sequence: TGTGCCAGCAGCTTAGAGGACAGAAACTATGGCTACACCTTC. It translates to CASSLEDRNYGYTF.

The rearrangement joins TRBV11-2 to TRBJ2-3; no clear D gene. This CDR3 comprises 15 residues. CDR1 SGHAT and CDR2 FQNNGV come from the germline V gene. V was cut by 2 bases and J by 1 base, with 10 bases left in between. This CDR3 reads CASSLPVDGTDTQYF. The CDR3 DNA is TGTGCCAGCAGCTTACCGGTTGATGGCACAGATACGCAGTATTTT.

V and J are TRBV27 and TRBJ2-3; either TRBD1 or TRBD2 may supply D (5 bases each). The length of the CDR3 is 15 residues. Germline values: CDR1 MNHEY, CDR2 SMNVEV (reference sequence). With 3 bases removed from V and 3 bases from J, the gap between germline ends came to 13 bases. The CDR3, as DNA: TGTGCCAGCAGTTTGGACGGGGCCAGGACAGATACGCAGTATTTT. It yields the protein CASSLDGARTDTQYF.

The chain uses TRBV5-8 and TRBJ2-7; 10 nucleotides match TRBD1. Germline CDR1 is SGHTS and CDR2 is YDEGEE. This CDR3 is 12 amino acids long. V lost 4 bases and J lost 6; bases outside the gene matches: 1. CDR3 region: CASSGQGGEQYF. The CDR3 DNA sequence: TGTGCCAGCAGCGGACAGGGGGGCGAGCAGTACTTC.

The gene calls are TRBV29-1 and TRBJ1-2; no clear D gene. This CDR3 has 13 amino acids. V was cut by 5 bases and J by 5 bases, with 15 bases left in between. Germline CDR1 and CDR2: SQVTM and ANQGSEA. CDR3 region: CSVRPPGLYGYTF. Written as DNA, the CDR3 is TGCAGCGTTCGCCCCCCTGGTCTATATGGCTACACCTTC.

This chain's CDR3 is CASLPRGGDYNEQFF. The CDR3 coding sequence is TGTGCCAGCTTGCCGCGAGGGGGGGATTACAATGAGCAGTTCTTC. The J gene is TRBJ2-1, the V gene TRBV27, with TRBD2 as a possible D gene (7 bases). CDR1 is MNHEY and CDR2 is SMNVEV in the germline V gene (reference sequence). This CDR3 contains 15 residues. V lost 8 bases, J lost 4 bases, and 18 bases lay in between.

The chain joins TRBV29-1 to TRBJ1-2; D gene ambiguous. Per the germline V gene, CDR1 is SQVTM and CDR2 is ANQGSEA. The CDR3 is 11 amino acids. The CDR3 loop is CALQDFYGYTF. The CDR3 DNA follows: TGCGCACTCCAGGATTTCTATGGCTACACCTTC.

The chain combines TRBV4-1 with TRBJ1-2; possible D gene TRBD1, 6 bases. Trimming pared 0 bases from V and 5 bases from J, leaving 16 bases between. Germline loops: CDR1 MGHRA, CDR2 YSYEKL. CDR3 length equals 16 residues. CDR3: CASSQDSTGKAYGYTF. The CDR3 DNA reads TGCGCCAGCAGCCAAGATTCGACAGGAAAAGCGTATGGCTACACCTTC.